This TCR beta chain was recovered during a study of T cell responses to AZD1222 COVID-19 vaccine. Broader study findings: Spike-specific TCR breadth rose after two AZD1222 doses, and depth rose as well. As reported, nearly half of all spike-specific TCRs target variant regions that are unmutated.

Sequencing was performed with immunoSEQ multiplex PCR; in TCRdb, only in-frame clones are kept and a portion is missing. Of about 81,000 clones in the sample, roughly nine tenths were seen once. The V gene's germline CDR1 is LGHNA and CDR2 YSLEER. V was trimmed by 0 bases and J by 4 bases, leaving 10 bases between them. This CDR3 region has 15 residues. On this clone: Antigen unknown.

The TCR comes from an adult who received the AZD1222 COVID-19 vaccine. The sample was peripheral blood, taken 28 days after the second AZD1222 dose. The rearrangement joins TRBV4-3 to TRBJ1-5; D gene uncertain. The CDR3: CASSQDTTDNQPQHF. CDR3 sequence (DNA): TGCGCCAGCAGCCAAGATACCACAGATAATCAGCCCCAGCATTTT.